The next 22 T cell receptor beta chains were all read from a single sample in a study of T cells in tuberculosis. Sequencing used immunoSEQ multiplex PCR; TCRdb keeps in-frame clones, though not all of them. The repertoire holds more than 30,000 clones, with 90% to 95% as singletons. Material for sequencing was PBMCs. The receptors shown here come from a donor aged 10 to 29 with latent tuberculosis or without tuberculosis infection. Some clones in this sample may be carry-over from other donors' samples.

This chain joins TRBV5-1 and TRBJ2-3; 9 nucleotides line up with TRBD2. Looked up from germline, CDR1 is SGHRS and CDR2 is YFSETQ. Unmatched junction bases numbered 10, after V lost 3 bases and J lost 2 bases. This CDR3 region has 17 residues. The CDR3 sequence is CASSSEASGVSTDTQYF. CDR3 DNA: TGCGCCAGCAGCTCCGAGGCTAGCGGGGTTTCCACAGATACGCAGTATTTT. The full variable domain, completed using reference TRBV5-1 and TRBJ2-3, is KAGVTQTPRYLIKTRGQQVTLSCSPISGHRSVSWYQQTPGQGLQFLFEYFSETQRNKGNFPGRFSGRQFSNSRSEMNVSTLELGDSALYLCASSSEASGVSTDTQYFGPGTRLTVL.

V is TRBV19 and J is TRBJ1-5; tentatively, D is TRBD1 (5 bases). Germline V lookup: CDR1 LNHDA, CDR2 SQIVND (reference sequence). This CDR3 contains 16 residues. Trimming removed 5 bases from V and 6 bases from J, with 20 bases in between. The CDR3 loop reads CASSQSGTYGVQPQHF. CDR3 bases: TGTGCCAGTAGTCAATCAGGGACTTATGGTGTTCAGCCCCAGCATTTT.

V and J are TRBV7-2 and TRBJ2-2, with D possibly being TRBD1 (5 bases). The length of the CDR3 is 14 residues. The V end lost 3 bases, the J end lost 7 bases, and 12 bases lay between the germline ends. CDR1 is SGHTA and CDR2 is FQGNSA in the germline V gene. The CDR3 reads CASSLDGAIGELFF. The DNA of the CDR3 is TGTGCCAGCAGCTTGGATGGGGCAATCGGGGAGCTGTTTTTT.

This clone showed up just once. The chain carries TRBV2 and TRBJ1-1; the D gene is possibly TRBD1 (5 bases). Trimming shortened V by 4 bases and J by 0 bases, and 6 bases separated the two germline ends. The CDR3 sequence is 13 residues long. Germline V gives CDR1 SNHLY, CDR2 FYNNEI. Here the CDR3 reads CASSADMNTEAFF. The CDR3 nucleotides read TGTGCCAGCAGTGCGGACATGAACACTGAAGCTTTCTTT.

The chain recombines TRBV11-2 with TRBJ1-4, with a weak D call TRBD1 (5 bases). V dropped 1 base and J dropped 8 bases, with 11 bases sitting between them. The CDR3 covers 14 residues. CDR1 is SGHAT, CDR2 FQNNGV, per germline. The CDR3 sequence: CASSLAGGTEKLFF. The CDR3 DNA follows: TGTGCCAGCAGCTTAGCGGGGGGGACGGAAAAACTGTTTTTT.

The chain combines TRBV19 with TRBJ1-2, with 10 nucleotides matching TRBD1. The V gene's germline CDR1 is LNHDA and CDR2 SQIVND (reference sequence). CDR3 length equals 15 residues. V lost 4 bases to trimming and J lost 1 base; unmatched junction nucleotides: 3. CDR3 sequence reads: CASSTDRGLNYGYTF. The CDR3 DNA reads as TGTGCCAGTAGTACCGACAGGGGGCTTAACTATGGCTACACCTTC.

The chain joins TRBV25-1 to TRBJ1-1; D not certain. The CDR3 is 13 amino acids. CDR1 and CDR2 from the germline V gene are MGHDK and SYGVNS. Deletions cut 6 bases from V and 0 bases from J, with 8 bases between. CDR3 loop: CASSLKMNTEAFF. The CDR3 coding sequence is TGTGCCAGCAGCTTAAAAATGAACACTGAAGCTTTCTTT.

The chain couples TRBV5-1 to TRBJ1-4; 9 bases are shared with TRBD1. The CDR3 length is 15 residues. The V and J ends lost 3 bases and 8 bases, in that order; junction bases with no gene match: 8. The V gene's germline CDR1 is SGHRS and CDR2 YFSETQ. CDR3 sequence (DNA): TGCGCCAGCAGCTCCGACAGGGGGTTCGGGGAAAAACTGTTTTTT. Protein product: CASSSDRGFGEKLFF.

The genes are TRBV29-1 and TRBJ1-3, with unresolved D. The V end was cut by 6 bases, the J end by 4 bases, with 16 bases between. The CDR3 runs to 14 residues. Germline assignment: CDR1 SQVTM and CDR2 ANQGSEA. The CDR3 DNA is TGCAGCGTCGCCGACATCAGAGACGGAAACACCATATATTTT. Residues: CSVADIRDGNTIYF.

The rearrangement joins TRBV6-1 to TRBJ1-2, with 9 bases fitting TRBD1. The CDR3 is made up of 13 amino acids. Germline V gene sequence: CDR1 MNHNS, CDR2 SASEGT. V shed 10 bases, J shed 3 bases, and the junction held 6 bases outside the gene matches. The DNA of the CDR3 is TGTGCCACCCGGACAGGGGAAGACTATGGCTACACCTTC. This gives the protein CATRTGEDYGYTF.

This clone is classed as medium-sized. This chain connects TRBV6-6 to TRBJ2-3; D may be TRBD2 (5 bases). Germline CDR1 reads MNHNY; CDR2 reads SVGAGI (reference sequence). The CDR3 loop spans 12 amino acids. Deletions cut 7 bases from V and 2 bases from J, with 7 bases between. The CDR3 loop reads CASKEATDTQYF. CDR3 in DNA: TGTGCCAGCAAGGAGGCCACAGATACGCAGTATTTT.

The chain couples TRBV4-1 to TRBJ2-2; TRBD1 agrees at 9 bases. This CDR3 has 15 residues. Trimming removed 4 bases from V and 4 bases from J; junction bases left unmatched: 4. CDR1 is MGHRA and CDR2 is YSYEKL in the germline V gene. In DNA, the CDR3 is TGCGCCAGCAGCCCGCGGACAGGGGCCACCGGGGAGCTGTTTTTT. It encodes CASSPRTGATGELFF.

The V call is TRBV11-2, the J call TRBJ2-2; a possible D gene is TRBD2 (5 bases). Germline CDR1 reads SGHAT; CDR2 reads FQNNGV. This CDR3 is 15 amino acids long. V was shortened by 5 bases and J by 5 bases, with 15 bases between the two germline ends. As DNA, the CDR3 is TGTGCCAGCAGCACCTTACGGAGAGGGACCGGGGAGCTGTTTTTT. This encodes CASSTLRRGTGELFF.

V is TRBV30 and J is TRBJ1-1; D gene ambiguous. The CDR3 is 13 amino acids. The ends were cut back, 0 bases at V and 2 bases at J, with 7 bases in the middle. CDR1 and CDR2 (germline): GTSNPN, SVGIG (reference sequence). Here the CDR3 DNA reads TGTGCCTGGAGTGTATCAGAAAACACTGAAGCTTTCTTT. Its translation: CAWSVSENTEAFF.

The V call is TRBV7-9, the J call TRBJ1-2; a possible D gene is TRBD1 (5 bases). The germline V gene has CDR1 SEHNR and CDR2 FQNEAQ (reference sequence). Trimming took off 1 base at V and 0 bases at J, with 6 bases between the two ends. The length of the CDR3 is 14 residues. CDR3 sequence (DNA): TGTGCCAGCAGCTTAGGGACATCTAACTATGGCTACACCTTC. Protein product: CASSLGTSNYGYTF.

The chain carries TRBV6-1 and TRBJ2-7; 7 nucleotides agree with TRBD2. The CDR3 extends over 14 amino acids. J lost 3 bases, V lost 3 bases, and 5 bases had no gene match. CDR1 and CDR2 from the germline V gene are MNHNS and SASEGT. The CDR3 region is CASSEGGSFYEQYF. The CDR3 DNA is TGTGCCAGCAGTGAGGGAGGGTCCTTCTACGAGCAGTACTTC.

CDR3 in amino acids: CASSYSGLVGDTQYF. The CDR3 DNA reads TGTGCCAGCAGTTACTCGGGTCTAGTGGGTGATACGCAGTATTTT. V gene TRBV6-5 combines with J gene TRBJ2-3, with D uncertain. The CDR3 totals 15 residues. Looked up from germline, CDR1 is MNHEY and CDR2 is SVGAGI. Trimming stripped 0 bases from V and 6 bases from J, with 13 bases between.

The chain uses TRBV5-4 and TRBJ2-3; 13 bases line up with TRBD2. CDR1 is SGHNT and CDR2 is YYREEE in the germline V gene (reference sequence). J gave up 0 bases and V 4 bases, and 8 bases lay outside the gene matches. The CDR3 spans 18 residues. CDR3 sequence: CASSRGTSGAPSTDTQYF. The DNA for the CDR3 is TGTGCCAGCAGCCGAGGGACTAGCGGGGCCCCAAGCACAGATACGCAGTATTTT.

This chain connects TRBV6-4 to TRBJ2-2; TRBD1 agrees at 7 bases. The CDR3 consists of 14 residues. Germline V gene sequence: CDR1 MRHNA, CDR2 SNTAGT. The V segment lost 3 bases and the J segment 3 bases; nucleotides outside the gene matches: 1. CDR3 loop: CASSEQGHTGELFF. The CDR3 coding sequence is TGTGCCAGCAGTGAACAGGGGCACACCGGGGAGCTGTTTTTT.

The V call is TRBV2, the J call TRBJ2-1; a weak D match, TRBD2 (5 bases). The V end was cut by 4 bases, the J end by 6 bases, with 10 bases between. Looked up from germline, CDR1 is SNHLY and CDR2 is FYNNEI. CDR3 size: 13 residues. CDR3 DNA: TGTGCCAGCAGTGGGGAGTTGGTCAATGAGCAGTTCTTC. Its translation is CASSGELVNEQFF.

The chain couples TRBV5-1 to TRBJ2-1; TRBD2 aligns across 8 bases. Trimming removed 3 bases from V and 4 bases from J; junction bases left unmatched: 9. The CDR3 spans 16 residues. CDR1 is SGHRS and CDR2 is YFSETQ in the germline V gene. DNA for the CDR3: TGCGCCAGCAGCTACACGCTAGCGGGCATATACAATGAGCAGTTCTTC. Protein: CASSYTLAGIYNEQFF. The variable domain in full, with the rest retrieved from reference TRBV5-1 and TRBJ2-1, is KAGVTQTPRYLIKTRGQQVTLSCSPISGHRSVSWYQQTPGQGLQFLFEYFSETQRNKGNFPGRFSGRQFSNSRSEMNVSTLELGDSALYLCASSYTLAGIYNEQFFGPGTRLTVL.

The chain is built from TRBV5-8 and TRBJ2-5; the match to TRBD1 covers 8 bases. In germline, CDR1 is SGHTS, CDR2 YDEGEE. This CDR3 is 14 amino acids long. J lost 1 base, V lost 10 bases, and 9 bases had no gene match. The CDR3 bases are TGTGCCGGAAAGGACAGGGCAGGCCAAGAGACCCAGTACTTC. It encodes CAGKDRAGQETQYF.